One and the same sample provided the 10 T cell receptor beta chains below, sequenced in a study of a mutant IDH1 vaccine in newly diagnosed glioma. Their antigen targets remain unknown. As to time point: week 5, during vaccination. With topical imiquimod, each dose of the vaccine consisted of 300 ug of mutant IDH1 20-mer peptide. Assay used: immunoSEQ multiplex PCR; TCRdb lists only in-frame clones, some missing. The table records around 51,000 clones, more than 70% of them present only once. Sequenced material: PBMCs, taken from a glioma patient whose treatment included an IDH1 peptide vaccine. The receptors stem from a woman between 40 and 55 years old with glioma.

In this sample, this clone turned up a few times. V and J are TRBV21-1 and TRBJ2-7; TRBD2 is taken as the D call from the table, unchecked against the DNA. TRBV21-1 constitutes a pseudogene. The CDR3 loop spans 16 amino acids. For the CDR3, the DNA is TGTGCCAGCAGCAAAACCGGGGCGGGAGGGTCGGACGAGCAGTACTTC. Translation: CASSKTGAGGSDEQYF.

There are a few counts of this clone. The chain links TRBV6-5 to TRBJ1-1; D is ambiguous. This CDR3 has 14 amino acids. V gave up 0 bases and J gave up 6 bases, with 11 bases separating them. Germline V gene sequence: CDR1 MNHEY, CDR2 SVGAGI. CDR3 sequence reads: CASSYSRDAPEAFF. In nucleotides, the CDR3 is TGTGCCAGCAGTTACTCGCGTGATGCCCCTGAAGCTTTCTTT.

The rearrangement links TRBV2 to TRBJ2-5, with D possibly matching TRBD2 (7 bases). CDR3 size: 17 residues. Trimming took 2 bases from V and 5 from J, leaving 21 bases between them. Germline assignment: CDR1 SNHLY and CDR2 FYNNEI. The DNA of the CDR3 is TGTGCCAGCAGTGAAAAGGGGGGGGCTTCTCCATGGGAGACCCAGTACTTC. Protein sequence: CASSEKGGASPWETQYF.

CDR3 amino acids: CASRPSEANTGELFF. In DNA form, the CDR3 reads TGTGCCAGTAGGCCCTCTGAGGCGAACACCGGGGAGCTGTTTTTT. The rearrangement uses TRBV19 and TRBJ2-2; unclear D gene. Germline V gene data show CDR1 as LNHDA and CDR2 as SQIVND (reference sequence). The CDR3 extends over 15 amino acids. Deletions cut 6 bases from V and 0 bases from J, with 11 bases between.

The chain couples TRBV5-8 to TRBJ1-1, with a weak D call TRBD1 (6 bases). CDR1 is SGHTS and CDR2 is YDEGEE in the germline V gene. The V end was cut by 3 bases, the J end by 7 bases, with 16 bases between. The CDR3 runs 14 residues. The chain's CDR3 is CASSWGRGSGEAFF. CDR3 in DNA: TGTGCCAGCAGCTGGGGGAGGGGGTCAGGTGAAGCTTTCTTT. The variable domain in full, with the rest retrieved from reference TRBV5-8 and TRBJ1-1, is EAGVTQSPTHLIKTRGQQATLRCSPISGHTSVYWYQQALGLGLQFLLWYDEGEERNRGNFPPRFSGRQFPNYSSELNVNALELEDSALYLCASSWGRGSGEAFFGQGTRLTVV.

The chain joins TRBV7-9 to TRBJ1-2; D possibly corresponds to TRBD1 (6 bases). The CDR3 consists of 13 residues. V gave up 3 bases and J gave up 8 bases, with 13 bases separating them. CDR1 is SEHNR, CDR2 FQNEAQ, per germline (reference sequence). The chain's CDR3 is CASSLQGPDGYTF. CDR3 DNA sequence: TGTGCCAGCAGCTTGCAGGGGCCGGACGGCTACACCTTC. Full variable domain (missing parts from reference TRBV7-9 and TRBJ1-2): DTGVSQNPRHKITKRGQNVTFRCDPISEHNRLYWYRQTLGQGPEFLTYFQNEAQLEKSRLLSDRFSAERPKGSFSTLEIQRTEQGDSAMYLCASSLQGPDGYTFGSGTRLTVV.

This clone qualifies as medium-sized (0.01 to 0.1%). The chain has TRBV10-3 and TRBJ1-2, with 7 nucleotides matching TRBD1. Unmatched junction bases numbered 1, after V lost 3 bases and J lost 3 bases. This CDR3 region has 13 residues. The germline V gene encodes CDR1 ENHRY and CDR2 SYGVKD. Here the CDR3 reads CAISEGTDYGYTF. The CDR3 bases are TGTGCCATCAGTGAAGGGACAGACTATGGCTACACCTTC.

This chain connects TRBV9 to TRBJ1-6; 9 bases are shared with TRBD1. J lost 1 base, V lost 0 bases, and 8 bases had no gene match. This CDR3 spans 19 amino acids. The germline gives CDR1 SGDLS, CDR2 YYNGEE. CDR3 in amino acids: CASSVVPWGQGSYNSPLHF. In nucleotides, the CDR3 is TGTGCCAGCAGCGTAGTACCATGGGGACAGGGTTCCTATAATTCACCCCTCCACTTT.

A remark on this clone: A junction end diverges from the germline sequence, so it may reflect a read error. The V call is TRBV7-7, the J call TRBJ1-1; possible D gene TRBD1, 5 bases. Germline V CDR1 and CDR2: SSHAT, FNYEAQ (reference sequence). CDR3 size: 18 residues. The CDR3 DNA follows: TGTGCTAGCAGCTTATCTGACCTGCTGGGGCGCGTGAACACTGAAGCTTTCTTT. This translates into CASSLSDLLGRVNTEAFF.

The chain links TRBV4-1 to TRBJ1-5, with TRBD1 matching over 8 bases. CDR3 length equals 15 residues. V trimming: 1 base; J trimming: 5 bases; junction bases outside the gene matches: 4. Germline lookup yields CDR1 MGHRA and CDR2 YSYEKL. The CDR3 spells CASSQVGQGDQPQHF. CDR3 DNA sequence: TGCGCCAGCAGCCAAGTAGGACAGGGAGATCAGCCCCAGCATTTT.